Shown below are 13 T cell receptor beta chains from a single sample sequenced in a study of blood T cells in healthy people across ages. The authors ran a second PCR of 7 to 11 cycles using a sample-barcoded 5' primer and a J-beta primer mix. TCRdb reprocessed the 5' RACE reads with MiXCR, giving one entry per CDR3 protein. The table includes approximately 2,000,000 distinct CDR3 sequences, approximately 40% detected once. The sample comprised blood. The receptor set was obtained from a human donor in good health.

The chain uses TRBV11-3 and TRBJ1-1; D gene unclear. The CDR3 has 16 amino acids. The germline gives CDR1 SGHNT, CDR2 YENEEA. V gave up 5 bases and J gave up 5 bases, with 21 bases separating them. The CDR3 is CASSPRLQATNTEAFF. CDR3 nucleotides: TGTGCCAGCAGCCCTCGCCTCCAGGCGACGAATACTGAAGCTTTCTTT.

This chain connects TRBV6-2 or TRBV6-3 to TRBJ2-3; D is uncertain. The CDR3 spans 16 residues. Trimming left V 8 bases short and J 0 bases short, with 18 bases between. Germline CDR1 and CDR2: MNHEY and SVGEGT. CDR3 region: CASSSSGPVSTDTQYF. The CDR3 bases are TGTGCCAGCTCTTCCTCCGGGCCAGTCAGCACAGATACGCAGTATTTT.

The genes are TRBV4-3 and TRBJ1-2; D gene uncertain. This CDR3 has 14 amino acids. V was pared by 5 bases and J by 8 bases, with 18 bases between. CDR1 and CDR2 from the germline V gene are LGHNA and YSLEER. In DNA form, the CDR3 reads TGCGCCAGCAGCGACGACGGCAGTTTGGGGGGCTACACCTTC. Protein sequence: CASSDDGSLGGYTF.

The sample holds a few counts of this clonotype. CDR3 DNA sequence: TGTGCCAGCAGTTTATGGAAGAAAGATACGCAGTATTTT. It codes for CASSLWKKDTQYF. The J gene is TRBJ2-3, the V gene TRBV12-3 or TRBV12-4, with unresolved D. The CDR3 is made up of 13 amino acids. Deletions cut 2 bases from V and 5 bases from J, with 8 bases between.

This chain joins TRBV7-2 and TRBJ1-2; maybe TRBD1 (6 bases). The V end was cut by 0 bases, the J end by 2 bases, with 13 bases between. The germline V gene has CDR1 SGHTA and CDR2 FQGNSA. This CDR3 comprises 16 residues. CDR3 loop: CASSLAGGAPNYGYTF. CDR3 nucleotide sequence: TGTGCCAGCAGCTTAGCGGGGGGCGCGCCGAACTATGGCTACACCTTC.

This rearrangement joins TRBV24-1 to TRBJ1-2; D gene ambiguous. This CDR3 spans 16 amino acids. Trimming pared 2 bases from V and 2 bases from J, leaving 14 bases between. The germline V gene encodes CDR1 KGHDR and CDR2 SFDVKD. The CDR3 here is CATSDSTKTVNYGYTF. CDR3 coding DNA: TGTGCCACCAGTGATTCGACCAAAACAGTCAACTATGGCTACACCTTC.

CDR3 nucleotide sequence: TGCAGTGCTAGAAGAGGACTAATTAGCAATCAGCCCCAGCATTTT. Protein: CSARRGLISNQPQHF. V usage is TRBV20-1 and J usage is TRBJ1-5; D is ambiguous. With 2 bases removed from V and 0 bases from J, the gap between germline ends came to 11 bases. This CDR3 is 15 amino acids long. Germline V gene sequence: CDR1 DFQATT, CDR2 SNEGSKA (reference sequence).

V and J are TRBV20-1 and TRBJ1-6; the D gene is possibly TRBD1 (6 bases). Per the germline V gene, CDR1 is DFQATT and CDR2 is SNEGSKA (reference sequence). This CDR3 has 15 residues. The V gene lost 0 bases and the J gene lost 3 bases, with 9 bases spanning the gap. CDR3 bases: TGCAGTGCTAGAGATAGGACAGTCTATAATTCACCCCTCCACTTT. Translating it yields CSARDRTVYNSPLHF.

The sample holds many counts of this clonotype. The rearrangement joins TRBV5-1 to TRBJ2-7; TRBD1 might be the D (5 bases). CDR3 length equals 13 residues. The germline V gene encodes CDR1 SGHRS and CDR2 YFSETQ. V lost 0 bases and J 3 bases, leaving 7 bases between the germline ends. CDR3 loop: CASSLAGNYEQYF. The CDR3, as DNA: TGCGCCAGCAGCTTGGCAGGGAACTACGAGCAGTACTTC.

The chain is built from TRBV3-1 and TRBJ2-7, with D tentatively TRBD2 (6 bases). With 0 bases removed from V and 2 bases from J, the gap between germline ends came to 23 bases. Germline V lookup: CDR1 LGHDT, CDR2 YNNKEL (reference sequence). The CDR3 is 19 amino acids. CDR3 loop: CASSQESRGGGGVPYEQYF. The DNA for the CDR3 is TGTGCCAGCAGCCAAGAATCTCGAGGTGGTGGCGGGGTCCCCTACGAGCAGTACTTC.

This clonotype was detected only a few times. V and J are TRBV5-1 and TRBJ2-1; TRBD1 or TRBD2 may be the D gene (6 bases each). This CDR3 contains 14 residues. Germline-derived CDR1 and CDR2 are SGHRS and YFSETQ. With 2 bases removed from V and 8 bases from J, the gap between germline ends came to 14 bases. In DNA form, the CDR3 reads TGCGCCAGCAGCTTCACGGGGGCACGGGATGAGCAGTTCTTC. Its translation is CASSFTGARDEQFF.

V gene TRBV28 combines with J gene TRBJ2-5, with D perhaps TRBD2 (5 bases). The J call is uncertain, as TRBJ2-7 better fits the DNA end. There are 13 residues in the CDR3. Germline CDR1 is MDHEN and CDR2 is SYDVKM. CDR3 residues: CASMMGRHYEQYF. CDR3 coding DNA: TGTGCCAGCATGATGGGGAGACACTACGAGCAGTACTTC.

This clonotype came up a few times. The chain employs TRBV9 and TRBJ2-5; no clear D gene. Trimming shortened V by 7 bases and J by 5 bases, and 21 bases separated the two germline ends. The CDR3 is made up of 15 amino acids. The germline V gene encodes CDR1 SGDLS and CDR2 YYNGEE. The CDR3 DNA reads TGTGCCAGCTCAAACCGGGTCTACTACGGGGAGACCCAGTACTTC. Its translation: CASSNRVYYGETQYF.